Presented here are 17 T cell receptor beta chains from one specimen sequenced in a study of T cell repertoires in cytomegalovirus infection. MiXCR, applied by TCRdb to the reads, yields one record per CDR3 protein. The table records about 210,000 distinct CDR3 sequences, roughly 6.5% of them present only once. Sequencing was done on a sample of PBMCs. Receptors originate from a human donor in good health (CMV status not recorded). Some clones in this sample may be carry-over from other donors' samples.

This clonotype was found many times. V is TRBV7-3 and J is TRBJ2-3; TRBD2 is a possible D gene (6 bases). The CDR3 is 12 residues long. Per germline, CDR1 SGHTA and CDR2 FQGTGA. Trimming shortened V by 5 bases and J by 4 bases, and 7 bases separated the two germline ends. The CDR3 loop is CASSPGADTQYF. In DNA, the CDR3 is TGTGCCAGCAGCCCGGGGGCAGATACGCAGTATTTT.

This clonotype was counted ten times or more. V is TRBV10-1 and J is TRBJ2-3; D is unclear. The CDR3 totals 14 residues. V dropped 6 bases and J dropped 5 bases, with 15 bases sitting between them. Germline values: CDR1 WNHNN, CDR2 SYGVQD (reference sequence). The CDR3 coding sequence is TGCGCCAGCAGCGGGCCCGGGTCGATAGATACGCAGTATTTT. As protein: CASSGPGSIDTQYF.

This clonotype was detected many times. The chain has TRBV7-2 and TRBJ2-2, with D unclear. The CDR3 contains 14 residues. The V and J ends lost 1 base and 3 bases respectively, with 6 bases between them. Germline lookup yields CDR1 SGHTA and CDR2 FQGNSA. The CDR3 region is CASSLVRDTGELFF. DNA of the CDR3: TGTGCCAGCAGCTTAGTACGGGACACCGGGGAGCTGTTTTTT.

This clonotype was observed many times. The DNA for the CDR3 is TGTGCCAGCAGCCGATCCCGTGGATCAACTAATGAAAAACTGTTTTTT. It yields the protein CASSRSRGSTNEKLFF. V gene TRBV7-9 combines with J gene TRBJ1-4, with no clear D. V was cut by 5 bases and J by 0 bases, with 13 bases left in between. This CDR3 contains 16 residues. Germline loops: CDR1 SEHNR, CDR2 FQNEAQ (reference sequence).

This clonotype was counted at least ten times. This chain joins TRBV7-8 and TRBJ2-1, with unresolved D. From germline, CDR1 is SGHVS and CDR2 FQNEAQ. This CDR3 contains 15 residues. Trimming stripped 1 base from V and 6 bases from J, with 13 bases between. CDR3 loop: CASSLGVGSGNEQFF. CDR3 nucleotides: TGTGCCAGCAGCTTAGGGGTTGGGTCAGGCAATGAGCAGTTCTTC. Full variable domain (outside the CDR3, taken from reference TRBV7-8 and TRBJ2-1): GAGVSQSPRYKVAKRGQDVALRCDPISGHVSLFWYQQALGQGPEFLTYFQNEAQLDKSGLPSDRFFAERPEGSVSTLKIQRTQQEDSAVYLCASSLGVGSGNEQFFGPGTRLTVL.

This clonotype was counted many times. The rearrangement joins TRBV7-2 to TRBJ2-6, with 7 bases identical to TRBD1. CDR3 length: 17 amino acids. J was trimmed by 0 bases and V by 4 bases; bases with no gene match: 6. Germline loops: CDR1 SGHTA, CDR2 FQGNSA. CDR3: CASSSGQTLSGANVLTF. The CDR3 nucleotides are TGTGCCAGCAGCTCGGGACAGACCCTCTCTGGGGCCAACGTCCTGACTTTC.

This chain connects TRBV14 to TRBJ2-7; D not resolved. The CDR3 is 16 residues long. Trimming stripped 4 bases from V and 2 bases from J, with 18 bases between. Per germline, CDR1 SGHDN and CDR2 FVKESK. The CDR3 loop is CASSPNLGRTTYEQYF. Written as DNA, the CDR3 is TGTGCCAGCAGCCCAAACCTTGGACGTACTACCTACGAGCAGTACTTC.

There are many counts of this clonotype. V is TRBV29-1 and J is TRBJ2-1; 12 nucleotides line up with TRBD2. Losses at the gene ends were 2 bases for V and 9 bases for J; bases not matched to a gene: 2. Germline CDR1 SQVTM, CDR2 ANQGSEA. This CDR3 region has 13 residues. CDR3 coding DNA: TGCAGCGTTGAATGGGGACTAGCGGGTGAGCAGTTCTTC. This translates into CSVEWGLAGEQFF.

V is TRBV20-1 and J is TRBJ1-1, with TRBD1 matching 9 bases. The CDR3 extends over 14 amino acids. V trimming: 3 bases; J trimming: 6 bases; junction bases outside the gene matches: 8. Germline V CDR1 and CDR2: DFQATT, SNEGSKA (reference sequence). In DNA form, the CDR3 reads TGCAGTGCTAGGGGACAGGGAGGGGTGGCTGAAGCTTTCTTT. Encoded protein: CSARGQGGVAEAFF.

This clonotype was observed at least ten times. This rearrangement joins TRBV28 to TRBJ1-4; D unresolved. The CDR3 has 14 amino acids. V was clipped by 3 bases and J by 4 bases, with 9 bases between them. CDR1 and CDR2 (germline): MDHEN, SYDVKM. CDR3 nucleotide sequence: TGTGCCAGCAGTTTCGTGGCAGTTAATGAAAAACTGTTTTTT. It is translated as CASSFVAVNEKLFF. Full variable domain (outside the CDR3, taken from reference TRBV28 and TRBJ1-4): DVKVTQSSRYLVKRTGEKVFLECVQDMDHENMFWYRQDPGLGLRLIYFSYDVKMKEKGDIPEGYSVSREKKERFSLILESASTNQTSMYLCASSFVAVNEKLFFGSGTQLSVL.

This clonotype was seen at least ten times. The chain uses TRBV15 and TRBJ1-2; TRBD1 is a possible D gene (6 bases). Germline V lookup: CDR1 LNHNV, CDR2 YYDKDF (reference sequence). Trimming cost V 2 bases and J 4 bases, with 20 bases left between them. This CDR3 region has 17 residues. The CDR3 reads CATSRYRQAEHRYGYTF. CDR3 DNA: TGTGCCACCAGCAGATATCGACAGGCTGAACACCGCTATGGCTACACCTTC. The whole variable domain, remainder taken from reference TRBV15 and TRBJ1-2, is DAMVIQNPRYQVTQFGKPVTLSCSQTLNHNVMYWYQQKSSQAPKLLFHYYDKDFNNEADTPDNFQSRRPNTSFCFLDIRSPGLGDTAMYLCATSRYRQAEHRYGYTFGSGTRLTVV.

With regard to this clonotype: A read error is possible here, since a much larger clone lies one base away. The V gene is TRBV2, the J gene TRBJ1-4; D call uncertain. Per germline, CDR1 SNHLY and CDR2 FYNNEI. The CDR3 runs to 13 residues. CDR3 DNA sequence: TGTGCCAGTAGTGGGCCCGGTAATGAAGAACTGTTTTTT. Its translation: CASSGPGNEELFF.

This clonotype was detected a few times. The chain recombines TRBV2 with TRBJ2-7, with a tentative D call TRBD1 (6 bases). CDR1 and CDR2 (germline): SNHLY, FYNNEI. The V gene lost 6 bases and the J gene lost 7 bases, with 13 bases spanning the gap. CDR3 size: 12 residues. The CDR3 sequence is CASRQGKEEQYF. CDR3 nucleotides: TGTGCCAGCAGGCAGGGGAAGGAAGAGCAGTACTTC.

Many counts were recorded for this clonotype. This chain joins TRBV5-1 and TRBJ1-5; 7 bases align to TRBD1. This CDR3 is 15 amino acids long. With V trimmed by 0 bases and J by 2 bases, 2 bases remained unmatched. Per the germline V gene, CDR1 is SGHRS and CDR2 is YFSETQ. Here the CDR3 DNA reads TGCGCCAGCAGCTTGGCCGGACAGGGCAATCAGCCCCAGCATTTT. Protein product: CASSLAGQGNQPQHF. Full variable domain (missing parts from reference TRBV5-1 and TRBJ1-5): KAGVTQTPRYLIKTRGQQVTLSCSPISGHRSVSWYQQTPGQGLQFLFEYFSETQRNKGNFPGRFSGRQFSNSRSEMNVSTLELGDSALYLCASSLAGQGNQPQHFGDGTRLSIL.

The sample holds many counts of this clonotype. This sequence joins TRBV20-1 and TRBJ1-2, with 7 nucleotides matching TRBD1. Germline V gene data show CDR1 as DFQATT and CDR2 as SNEGSKA (reference sequence). This CDR3 is 15 amino acids long. The J segment lost 7 bases and the V segment lost 3 bases, leaving 14 bases of the junction unmatched. The CDR3 reads CSARGRAGGLSGYTF. The CDR3 nucleotides read TGCAGTGCTAGGGGGAGGGCAGGGGGGTTGAGTGGCTACACCTTC.

This clonotype was counted many times. The CDR3, as DNA: TGTGCCAGCTTCAGAGGGGGCTCGGAGAACACTGAAGCTTTCTTT. Residues: CASFRGGSENTEAFF. This rearrangement joins TRBV12-3 or TRBV12-4 to TRBJ1-1; 7 bases line up with TRBD1. The CDR3 contains 15 residues. Trimming at V came to 8 bases and at J to 1 base, leaving 10 bases not matched to a gene.

This clonotype occurred a few times. The CDR3 DNA is TGCAGCGTCTTCGACATCTACAATGAGCAGTTCTTC. Its translation is CSVFDIYNEQFF. The J gene is TRBJ2-1, the V gene TRBV29-1; D ambiguous. Germline CDR1 is SQVTM and CDR2 is ANQGSEA. The CDR3 loop spans 12 amino acids. V was clipped by 6 bases and J by 3 bases, with 9 bases between them.